This T cell receptor beta chain emerged from a study of cytotoxic CD8 clonotypes in ibrutinib-treated CLL. As for the study in general: Recorded responses included approximately 25 partial and 2 complete; following median roughly 74 months, roughly 15 stayed remitted and about 12 progressed.

Notes on the study in general: Public clonotypes, an uncommon group, contracted or remained stable on treatment. Patients showed higher baseline clonality than age-matched healthy donors, and it tracked circulating CD8+ T-cell counts.

Measured with immunoSEQ multiplex PCR; TCRdb has only the in-frame clones, and not every one. The sample shows 300,000 to 400,000 clones, around 66% of them seen only once. Trimming took 6 bases from V and 5 from J, leaving 17 bases between them. The CDR3 totals 13 residues. The germline V gene encodes CDR1 SQVTM and CDR2 ANQGSEA. For this clone: What it recognizes is unknown.

Sequenced here: PBMCs, sampled after 36 months of ibrutinib treatment. The TCR comes from a human donor with chronic lymphocytic leukemia. The chain uses TRBV29-1 and TRBJ2-7; D is possibly TRBD1 (6 bases). The CDR3 coding sequence is TGCAGCGTGAGTTGGGACACTCAAGACGAGCAGTACTTC. Its protein product is CSVSWDTQDEQYF.